This T cell receptor (beta chain) was sequenced in a study of blood T cell repertoires in COVID-19. Sequenced by immunoSEQ multiplex PCR; TCRdb stores in-frame clones only, minus some. The data show approximately 100,000 clones, approximately 84% seen once. This sequence originates from a human donor in a cohort sampled during active COVID-19. Sequenced sample: peripheral blood.

For the CDR3, the DNA is TGTGCCAGCAGTTTGGGCGGGGGGAGCTCCTACAATGAGCAGTTCTTC. Protein product: CASSLGGGSSYNEQFF. J is TRBJ2-1 and V is TRBV6-6; the match to TRBD2 covers 8 bases. CDR1 MNHNY and CDR2 SVGAGI come from the germline V gene (reference sequence). V was clipped by 4 bases and J by 0 bases; unmatched bases: 5. CDR3 length: 16 residues.